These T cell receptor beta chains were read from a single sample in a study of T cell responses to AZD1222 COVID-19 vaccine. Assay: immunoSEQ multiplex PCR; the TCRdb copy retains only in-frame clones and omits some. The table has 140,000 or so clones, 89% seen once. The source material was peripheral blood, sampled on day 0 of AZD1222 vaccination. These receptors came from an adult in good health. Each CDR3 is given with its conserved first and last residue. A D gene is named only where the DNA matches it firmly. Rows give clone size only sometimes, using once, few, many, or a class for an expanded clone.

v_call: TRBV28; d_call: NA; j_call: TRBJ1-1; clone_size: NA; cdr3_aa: CASSPRQRVNTEAFF; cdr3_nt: TGTGCCAGCAGTCCTAGACAGAGGGTCAACACTGAAGCTTTCTTT
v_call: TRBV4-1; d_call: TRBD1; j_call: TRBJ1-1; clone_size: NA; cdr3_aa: CASSPPDRSYTEAFF; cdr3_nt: TGCGCCAGCAGCCCACCGGACAGGTCGTATACTGAAGCTTTCTTT
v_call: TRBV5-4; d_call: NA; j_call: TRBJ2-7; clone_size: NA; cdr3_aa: CASSSLGDDAYEQYF; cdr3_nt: TGTGCCAGCAGCTCCCTCGGGGACGACGCCTACGAGCAGTACTTC
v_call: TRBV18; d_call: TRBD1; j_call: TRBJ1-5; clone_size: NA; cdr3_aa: CASSPPLGQGGQPQHF; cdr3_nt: TGTGCCAGCTCACCACCGTTAGGACAGGGCGGCCAGCCCCAGCATTTT
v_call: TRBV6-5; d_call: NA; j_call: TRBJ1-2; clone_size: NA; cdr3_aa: CASSYSRVDYGYTF; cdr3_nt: TGTGCCAGCAGTTACTCGCGGGTCGACTATGGCTACACCTTC
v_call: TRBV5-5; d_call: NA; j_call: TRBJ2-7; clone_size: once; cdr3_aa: CASSYYGRFYEQYF; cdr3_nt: TGTGCCAGCAGCTATTATGGGCGTTTCTACGAGCAGTACTTC
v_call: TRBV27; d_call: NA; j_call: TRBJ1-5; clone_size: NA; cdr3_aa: CASSLYQGGNQPQHF; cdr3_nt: TGTGCCAGCAGTTTATATCAGGGCGGCAATCAGCCCCAGCATTTT
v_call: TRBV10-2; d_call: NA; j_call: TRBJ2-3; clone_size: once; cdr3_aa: CASSESYTDTQYF; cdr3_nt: TGCGCCAGCTCGGAATCTTACACAGATACGCAGTATTTT
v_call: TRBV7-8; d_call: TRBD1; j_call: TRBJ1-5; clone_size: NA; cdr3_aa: CASSLAGQGNQPQHF; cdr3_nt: TGTGCCAGCAGCTTAGCAGGACAGGGAAATCAGCCCCAGCATTTT
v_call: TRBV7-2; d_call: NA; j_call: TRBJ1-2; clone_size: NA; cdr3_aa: CASSLEVQGRGYTF; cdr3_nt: TGTGCCAGCAGCTTAGAGGTTCAGGGCCGTGGCTACACCTTC
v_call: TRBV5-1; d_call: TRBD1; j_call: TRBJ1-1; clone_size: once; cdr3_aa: CASSPTGGQNTEAFF; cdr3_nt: TGCGCCAGCAGCCCCACAGGGGGCCAGAACACTGAAGCTTTCTTT
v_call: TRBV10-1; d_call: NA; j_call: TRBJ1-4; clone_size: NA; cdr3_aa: CASSPDSNNEKLFF; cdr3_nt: TGCGCCAGCAGTCCGGACAGCAATAATGAAAAACTGTTTTTT
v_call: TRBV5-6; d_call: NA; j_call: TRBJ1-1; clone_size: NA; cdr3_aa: CASSLFYRGTEAFF; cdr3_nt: TGTGCCAGCAGCTTGTTTTATCGGGGGACTGAAGCTTTCTTT
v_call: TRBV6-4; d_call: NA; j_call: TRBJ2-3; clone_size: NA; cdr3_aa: CASSGQGGTDTQYF; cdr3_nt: TGTGCCAGCAGTGGTCAGGGAGGCACAGATACGCAGTATTTT
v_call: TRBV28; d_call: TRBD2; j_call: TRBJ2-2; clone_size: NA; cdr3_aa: CASSFSSGNTGELFF; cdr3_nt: TGTGCCAGCAGTTTTTCTAGCGGGAACACCGGGGAGCTGTTTTTT
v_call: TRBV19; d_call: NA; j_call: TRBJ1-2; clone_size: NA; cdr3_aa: CASSMAAGGKLVGYTF; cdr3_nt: TGTGCCAGTAGTATGGCGGCAGGCGGGAAGCTAGTTGGCTACACCTTC
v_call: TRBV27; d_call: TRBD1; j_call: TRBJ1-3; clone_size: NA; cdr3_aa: CAIAVLQGYGNTIYF; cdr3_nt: TGTGCCATTGCGGTGTTACAGGGGTACGGAAACACCATATATTTT
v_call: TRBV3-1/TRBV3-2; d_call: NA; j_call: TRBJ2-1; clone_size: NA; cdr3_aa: CASSQVFRQTLYNEQFF; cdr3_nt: TGTGCCAGCAGCCAAGTGTTTCGGCAAACCCTTTACAATGAGCAGTTCTTC
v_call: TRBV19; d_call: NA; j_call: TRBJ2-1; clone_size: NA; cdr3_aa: CASHDWALNEQFF; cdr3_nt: TGTGCCAGTCATGACTGGGCATTGAATGAGCAGTTCTTC
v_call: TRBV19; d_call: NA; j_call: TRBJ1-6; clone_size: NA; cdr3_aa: CASSAPRENSPLHF; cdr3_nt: TGTGCCAGTAGTGCCCCCAGGGAGAATTCACCCCTCCACTTT
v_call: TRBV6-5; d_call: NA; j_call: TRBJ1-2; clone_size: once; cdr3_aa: CASGSSAAPNYGYTF; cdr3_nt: TGTGCCAGCGGATCATCGGCTGCCCCTAACTATGGCTACACCTTC
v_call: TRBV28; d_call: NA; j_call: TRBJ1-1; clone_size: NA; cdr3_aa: CASRLPNTEAFF; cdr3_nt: TGTGCCAGCAGACTACCGAACACTGAAGCTTTCTTT
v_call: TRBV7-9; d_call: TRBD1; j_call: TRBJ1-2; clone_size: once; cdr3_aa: CASTGTGSFYGYTF; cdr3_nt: TGTGCCAGCACAGGGACAGGGTCTTTCTATGGCTACACCTTC
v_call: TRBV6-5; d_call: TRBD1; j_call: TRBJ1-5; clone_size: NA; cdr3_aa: CASSLDRDQPQHF; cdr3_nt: TGTGCCAGCAGCCTCGACAGGGATCAGCCCCAGCATTTT
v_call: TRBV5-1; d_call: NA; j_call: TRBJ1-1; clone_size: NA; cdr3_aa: CASRVTGGNTEAFF; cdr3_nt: TGCGCCAGCAGAGTGACAGGCGGGAACACTGAAGCTTTCTTT
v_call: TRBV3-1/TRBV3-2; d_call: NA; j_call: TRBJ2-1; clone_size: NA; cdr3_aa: CASSQLGSYNEQFF; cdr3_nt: TGTGCCAGCAGCCAACTAGGCTCCTACAATGAGCAGTTCTTC
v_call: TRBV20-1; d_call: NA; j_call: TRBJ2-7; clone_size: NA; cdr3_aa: CSASIPATYEQYF; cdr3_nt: TGCAGTGCTAGTATCCCTGCTACCTACGAGCAGTACTTC
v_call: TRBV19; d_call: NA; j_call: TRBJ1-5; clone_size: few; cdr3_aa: CASSAMNQPQHF; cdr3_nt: TGTGCCAGTAGTGCTATGAATCAGCCCCAGCATTTT
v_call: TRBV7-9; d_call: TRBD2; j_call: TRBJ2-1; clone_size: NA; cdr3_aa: CASSLVAGVLFF; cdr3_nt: TGTGCCAGCAGCTTGGTAGCGGGAGTGCTGTTCTTC
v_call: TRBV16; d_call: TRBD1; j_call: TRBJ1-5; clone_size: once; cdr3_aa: CASTYGQVNQPQHF; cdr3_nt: TGTGCCAGCACCTACGGACAGGTCAATCAGCCCCAGCATTTT
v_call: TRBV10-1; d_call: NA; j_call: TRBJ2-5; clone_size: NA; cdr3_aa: CATGETQYF; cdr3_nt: TGCGCCACCGGGGAGACCCAGTACTTC
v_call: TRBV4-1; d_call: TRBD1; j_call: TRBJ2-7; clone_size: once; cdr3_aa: CASSQPPGQGENEQYF; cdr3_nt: TGCGCCAGCAGCCAACCCCCGGGACAGGGTGAAAACGAGCAGTACTTC
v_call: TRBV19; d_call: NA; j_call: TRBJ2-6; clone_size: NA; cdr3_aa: CASSSDSGANVLTF; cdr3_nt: TGTGCCAGTAGTAGCGACTCTGGGGCCAACGTCCTGACTTTC
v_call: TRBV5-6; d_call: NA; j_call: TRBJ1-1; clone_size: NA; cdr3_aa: CASRTRWGNTEAFF; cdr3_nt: TGTGCCAGCAGAACCAGGTGGGGGAACACTGAAGCTTTCTTT
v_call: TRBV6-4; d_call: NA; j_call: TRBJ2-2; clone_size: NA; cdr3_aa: CASSDSGNLGVPGELFF; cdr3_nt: TGTGCCAGCAGTGACTCGGGAAACCTGGGTGTTCCCGGGGAGCTGTTTTTT
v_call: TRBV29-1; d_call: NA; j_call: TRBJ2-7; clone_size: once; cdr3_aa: CSVRVSYEQYF; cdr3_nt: TGCAGCGTGCGGGTCTCCTACGAGCAGTACTTC
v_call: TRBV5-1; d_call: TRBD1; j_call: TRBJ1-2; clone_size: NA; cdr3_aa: CASSLDRQGNYGYTF; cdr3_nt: TGCGCCAGCAGCTTGGACCGACAGGGCAACTATGGCTACACCTTC
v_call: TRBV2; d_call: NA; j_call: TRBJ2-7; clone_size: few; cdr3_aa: CASSGQLDEQYF; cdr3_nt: TGTGCCAGCAGTGGACAGCTCGACGAGCAGTACTTC
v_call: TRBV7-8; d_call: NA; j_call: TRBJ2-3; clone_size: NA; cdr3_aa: CASMFLEWRTDTQYF; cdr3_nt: TGTGCCAGCATGTTCTTGGAGTGGAGGACAGATACGCAGTATTTT
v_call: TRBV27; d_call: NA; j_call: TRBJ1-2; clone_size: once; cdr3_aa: CASSAGYGYTF; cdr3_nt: TGTGCCAGCAGTGCAGGGTATGGCTACACCTTC
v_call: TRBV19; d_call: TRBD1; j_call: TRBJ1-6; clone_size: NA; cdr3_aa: CASSVGQGLNSPLHF; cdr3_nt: TGTGCCAGTAGTGTGGGACAGGGGTTAAATTCACCCCTCCACTTT
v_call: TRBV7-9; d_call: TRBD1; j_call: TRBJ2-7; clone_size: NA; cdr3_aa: CASSSGTDLYEQYF; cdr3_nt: TGTGCCAGCAGCTCTGGGACAGACCTCTACGAGCAGTACTTC
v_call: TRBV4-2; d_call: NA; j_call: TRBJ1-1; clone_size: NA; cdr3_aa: CASSQVGRENTEAFF; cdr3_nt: TGTGCCAGCAGCCAAGTAGGCCGAGAGAACACTGAAGCTTTCTTT
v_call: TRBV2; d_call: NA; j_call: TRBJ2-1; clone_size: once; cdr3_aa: CASRGRSSSNEQFF; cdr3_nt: TGTGCCAGCAGGGGGCGCAGCAGTAGCAATGAGCAGTTCTTC
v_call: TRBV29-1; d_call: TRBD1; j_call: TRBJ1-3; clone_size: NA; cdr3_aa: CSVQTGGLGNTIYF; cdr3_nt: TGCAGCGTTCAAACAGGGGGCCTAGGAAACACCATATATTTT
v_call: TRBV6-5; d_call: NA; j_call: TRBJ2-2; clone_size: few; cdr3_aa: CASSPPGADTGELFF; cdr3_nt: TGTGCCAGCAGCCCCCCGGGGGCCGACACCGGGGAGCTGTTTTTT
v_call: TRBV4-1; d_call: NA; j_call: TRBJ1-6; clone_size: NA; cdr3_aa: CASSSWTVPNSPLHF; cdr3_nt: TGCGCCAGCAGTTCCTGGACAGTGCCTAATTCACCCCTCCACTTT
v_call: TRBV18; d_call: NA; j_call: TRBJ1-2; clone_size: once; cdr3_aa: CASSPQGEAYGYTF; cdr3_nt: TGTGCCAGCTCACCACAGGGGGAGGCCTATGGCTACACCTTC
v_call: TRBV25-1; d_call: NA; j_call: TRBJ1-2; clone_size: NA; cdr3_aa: CASSLGGGNYGYTF; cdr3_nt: TGTGCCAGCAGCCTCGGGGGAGGTAACTATGGCTACACCTTC
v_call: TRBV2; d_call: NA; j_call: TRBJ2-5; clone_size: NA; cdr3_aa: CASRGGRLPTQYF; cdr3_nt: TGTGCCAGCAGGGGCGGCCGCCTTCCGACCCAGTACTTC
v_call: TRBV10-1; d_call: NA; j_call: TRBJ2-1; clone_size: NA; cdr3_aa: CASSEPAGLGAGEQFF; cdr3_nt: TGCGCCAGCAGTGAGCCGGCGGGTTTGGGAGCGGGTGAGCAGTTCTTC
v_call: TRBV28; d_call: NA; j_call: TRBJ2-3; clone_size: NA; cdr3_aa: CASSFSTSTDTQYF; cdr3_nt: TGTGCCAGCAGTTTTTCCACTTCCACAGATACGCAGTATTTT
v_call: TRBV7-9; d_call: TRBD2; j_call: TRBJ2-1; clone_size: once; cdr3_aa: CASSSTSGSRGGQFF; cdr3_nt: TGTGCCAGCAGCTCGACTAGCGGCTCGCGGGGGGGACAGTTCTTC
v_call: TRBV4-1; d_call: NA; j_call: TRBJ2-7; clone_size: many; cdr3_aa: CASSQITRSLSYEQYF; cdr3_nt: TGCGCCAGCAGCCAAATCACTAGAAGCCTCTCCTACGAGCAGTACTTC
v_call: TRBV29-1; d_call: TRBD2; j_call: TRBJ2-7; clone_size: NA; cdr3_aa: CSVRLAGASYEQYF; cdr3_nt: TGCAGCGTTCGACTAGCGGGAGCCTCCTACGAGCAGTACTTC